This T cell receptor beta chain was observed in a study of OX40 agonist ivuxolimab in advanced cancers. As for the study in general: Treatment of patients was with ivuxolimab, an agonistic anti-OX40 (CD134) antibody. Dose-escalation patients' cancers were hepatocellular carcinoma, melanoma, renal cell or head and neck cancer. Partial response was recorded in three patients: one hepatocellular carcinoma and two cutaneous melanoma cases.

Study results and limitations: Some patients who did not respond also had low normalized T-cell clonal expansion.

Assay used: immunoSEQ multiplex PCR; TCRdb lists only in-frame clones, some missing. The table shows under 80,000 clones, with 85% occurring only once. Comments on this clone: Antigen unknown.

Germline values: CDR1 SGHTA, CDR2 FQGTGA. Trimming removed 1 base from V and 2 bases from J, with 14 bases in between. The CDR3 extends over 16 amino acids. The rearrangement uses TRBV7-3 and TRBJ1-2, with D possibly matching TRBD1 (5 bases). The TCR sequence derives from an adult with an advanced solid tumor such as melanoma, head and neck, liver or kidney cancer. The sequences come from CD4+ or CD8+ T cells sorted from blood, collected in a trial of the OX40 agonist ivuxolimab. DNA for the CDR3: TGTGCCAGCAGCTTAAACCCCCAGGGTCAGAACTATGGCTACACCTTC. As protein: CASSLNPQGQNYGYTF.